Sequencing of this T cell receptor beta chain was carried out in a study of blood T cells in healthy people across ages. Points from the study as a whole: A strong correlation was seen between TCR beta diversity and naive T cell percentage.

Alongside a J-beta primer mix, a sample-barcoded 5' primer served in a second PCR lasting about 7 to 12 cycles. Each cDNA molecule was tagged by a template-switch adaptor with 12 random nucleotides. TCRdb processed the 5' RACE reads anew with MiXCR; each CDR3 protein has one entry. This repertoire shows under 2,000,000 distinct CDR3 sequences, around half found once; its top ten account for approximately 2.1%. The CDR3 runs to 11 residues. The V gene's germline CDR1 is SQVTM and CDR2 ANQGSEA. Trimming pared 4 bases from V and 4 bases from J, leaving 7 bases between. Regarding this clonotype: Antigen unknown.

The chain couples TRBV29-1 to TRBJ1-1; D remains ambiguous. The sample was blood. This receptor was taken from a woman in her thirties or forties in good health. The CDR3 protein is CSVVPITEAFF. CDR3 in DNA: TGCAGCGTTGTTCCTATCACTGAAGCTTTCTTT.